This entry is about one T cell receptor (beta chain). For TCR beta, libraries came from iRepertoire HTBI primers and Arm-PCR of CDR3 regions. TCRdb reanalysed the multiplex PCR reads using MiXCR and keeps one entry per CDR3 protein. This sample has about 470,000 distinct CDR3 sequences; about 22% occur once, and the top ten carry approximately 6.4%. Noted time point: persistent/refractory GD, antithyroid drugs over 5 years with positive TRAb. The authors made the TCR library using RNA they extracted from PBMCs. EDTA tubes held Nine milliliters of peripheral blood from each patient. This entry belongs to a study of regulatory T cells in long-lasting Graves disease. CDR3 length: 15 residues. The V end lost 7 bases, the J end lost 1 base, and 13 bases lay between the germline ends. Germline CDR1 is KGHDR and CDR2 is SFDVKD.

The starting material was peripheral blood mononuclear cells (PBMCs), obtained when the disease was refractory, from a patient treated with antithyroid drugs. J is TRBJ1-5 and V is TRBV24-1, with D perhaps TRBD1 (5 bases). This TCR derives from a female donor with Graves disease. The CDR3 loop reads CATSPGKWSNQPQHF. For the CDR3, the DNA is TGTGCCACCAGCCCAGGGAAGTGGAGCAATCAGCCCCAGCATTTT.